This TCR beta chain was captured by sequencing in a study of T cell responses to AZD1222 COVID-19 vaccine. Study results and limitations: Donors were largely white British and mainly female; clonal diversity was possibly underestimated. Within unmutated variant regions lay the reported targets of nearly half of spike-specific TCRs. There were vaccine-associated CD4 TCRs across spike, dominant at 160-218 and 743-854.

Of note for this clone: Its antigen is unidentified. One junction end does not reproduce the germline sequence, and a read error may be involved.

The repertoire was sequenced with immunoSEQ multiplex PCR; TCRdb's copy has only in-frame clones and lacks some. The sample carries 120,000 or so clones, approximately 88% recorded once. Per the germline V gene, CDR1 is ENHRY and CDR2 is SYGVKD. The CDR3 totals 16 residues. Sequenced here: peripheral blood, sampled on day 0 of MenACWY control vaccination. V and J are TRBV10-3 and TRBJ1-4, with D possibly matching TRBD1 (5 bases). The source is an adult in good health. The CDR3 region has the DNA TGTGCCATCAGTGGCACCGTACAGGAAACTTATGAAAAACTGTTTTTT. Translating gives CAISGTVQETYEKLFF.